These T cell receptor beta chains were read from a single sample in a study of T cells in Graves' hyperthyroidism and ophthalmopathy. TCRdb reprocessed the multiplex PCR reads with MiXCR, giving one entry per CDR3 protein. Counted here are about 270,000 distinct CDR3 sequences, over 12% occurring once; the ten biggest clones make up over 25%. Sequencing was done on a sample of blood. These receptors all stem from a woman aged 45-60 years with Graves' hyperthyroidism that later progressed to Graves' ophthalmopathy. The conserved cysteine and the conserved F or W are not part of the CDR3 here. Each record gives: CDR3 protein, clone size, V gene. Clone size is not always given. Where it is, it says once, few, many or a class for expanded clones.

CDR3 protein: SARDRALGSEQY
clone size: many
V gene: TRBV20-1

CDR3 protein: ASRGRVQGENEKLF
clone size: NA
V gene: TRBV25-1

CDR3 protein: ASNLRDAYEQY
clone size: many
V gene: TRBV28

CDR3 protein: ASSFRDGNSPLH
clone size: many
V gene: TRBV7-2

CDR3 protein: SARGTADIYEQY
clone size: many
V gene: TRBV20-1

CDR3 protein: ASSPGGADTYEQY
clone size: many
V gene: TRBV28

CDR3 protein: ASSLDRSTMGETQY
clone size: many
V gene: TRBV28

CDR3 protein: ASSPPGAEETQY
clone size: many
V gene: TRBV14

CDR3 protein: ASSLVGGDTEAF
clone size: many
V gene: TRBV7-2

CDR3 protein: SANPGEETQY
clone size: few
V gene: TRBV20-1

CDR3 protein: SAPEGYREGTQY
clone size: many
V gene: TRBV20-1

CDR3 protein: ASSGGSGSTGELF
clone size: NA
V gene: TRBV5-1

CDR3 protein: ASSQEAGGFFQPQH
clone size: NA
V gene: TRBV4-1

CDR3 protein: ASSLRGVEETQY
clone size: NA
V gene: TRBV5-6

CDR3 protein: SASNYGDSTDTQY
clone size: many
V gene: TRBV20-1

CDR3 protein: ASSFASGKETQY
clone size: few
V gene: TRBV28

CDR3 protein: ASSSFRGTGELF
clone size: NA
V gene: TRBV7-3

CDR3 protein: ASSPGTLNEKLF
clone size: many
V gene: TRBV5-1

CDR3 protein: ASTPGGGYNEQF
clone size: NA
V gene: TRBV7-9

CDR3 protein: SASGTGGFYEQY
clone size: many
V gene: TRBV29-1

CDR3 protein: SVYYRGTEAF
clone size: many
V gene: TRBV29-1

CDR3 protein: ASSLGAGRGTEAF
clone size: NA
V gene: TRBV19

CDR3 protein: ASSAPRWGRSSYNEQF
clone size: NA
V gene: TRBV19